This TCR beta chain is from a study of circulating CD8 cells and anti-PD-1 response in melanoma. In the study overall: About 55% of the 13 melanoma patients received first-line anti-PD-1 therapy.

General observations from the study: Most experiments lacked replicates. At M1, fewer than 8% of TRB clonotypes appeared in multiple subsets. Diversity ranked highest in DNEG and lowest in TIGIT subsets.

From live CD3+CD8+TCRalphabeta+ cells, four PD-1 and/or TIGIT subsets were sorted. The CDR3 runs 14 residues. CDR1 is SEHNR, CDR2 FQNEAQ, per germline (reference sequence). The V segment lost 4 bases and the J segment 0 bases; nucleotides outside the gene matches: 2. This clonotype qualifies as large. Its matching antigen is unknown. Using about 15 ng of total RNA, TCR libraries were made with the QIAseq Immune Repertoire TCR panel. One entry per CDR3 protein results from TCRdb running MiXCR on the reads. The sample records over a thousand distinct CDR3 sequences, approximately 8% being singletons. This sample comprised CD8+ T cells from PBMCs, obtained at baseline or after one month of anti-PD-1 therapy (not recorded which). This TCR was recovered from a human donor with melanoma. The J gene is TRBJ2-7, the V gene TRBV7-9, with 8 bases identical to TRBD2. In nucleotides, the CDR3 is TGTGCCAGCAGCTCCACTAGCGGCTCCTACGAGCAGTACTTC. The encoded protein is CASSSTSGSYEQYF.